This T cell receptor beta chain was obtained from a study of blood T cells in healthy people across ages. Study conclusions and caveats: It was the long-lived donors that had more naive CD4+ cells and higher diversity than aged donors. With age, beta diversity per million T cells declined roughly linearly, significantly by 40.

CDR3 length: 16 residues. The ends lost 0 bases at V and 10 bases at J; junction bases unmatched: 14. CDR1 is LGHNA and CDR2 is YSLEER in the germline V gene. Note on this clonotype: As yet, its antigen is unknown.

It was with a sample-barcoded 5' primer and a J-beta primer mix that a second PCR of roughly 7 to 12 cycles was run. The template-switch adaptor, which had 12 random nucleotides, put a tag on each cDNA molecule. Each CDR3 protein gets one entry after TCRdb re-called the 5' RACE reads with MiXCR. The profile shows 1.5 million to 2 million distinct CDR3 sequences, about 50% of them singletons. Input material: blood. This clonotype was sampled from a woman aged 40 to 49 in good health. V is TRBV4-3 and J is TRBJ1-1, with 7 bases identical to TRBD1. CDR3 sequence (DNA): TGCGCCAGCAGCCAAGATCGGGGGGTAGGTCCAGGGGGAGCTTTCTTT. Amino acid sequence: CASSQDRGVGPGGAFF.